The 24 T cell receptor beta chains presented below share a single source sample, sequenced in a study of T cell responses to AZD1222 COVID-19 vaccine. Measured with immunoSEQ multiplex PCR; TCRdb has only the in-frame clones, and not every one. The table shows 65,000 to 75,000 clones, with roughly four fifths occurring only once. The sequencing used peripheral blood, collected on day 0 of AZD1222 vaccination. These receptors all come from an adult in good health.

The table lists this clone with a few counts. The J gene is TRBJ2-3, the V gene TRBV4-2; weak D call: TRBD1 (5 bases). The CDR3 is made up of 14 amino acids. V was trimmed by 1 base and J by 5 bases, leaving 10 bases between them. CDR1 is LGHNA, CDR2 YNFKEQ, per germline. Here the CDR3 reads CASSQGGVGDTQYF. CDR3 bases: TGTGCCAGCAGCCAAGGGGGCGTTGGAGATACGCAGTATTTT.

The CDR3: CATSDFGTSGGGTGELFF. Here the CDR3 DNA reads TGTGCCACCAGTGACTTCGGGACTAGCGGGGGAGGAACCGGGGAGCTGTTTTTT. The chain carries TRBV24-1 and TRBJ2-2; the match to TRBD2 covers 14 bases. The CDR3 consists of 18 residues. Germline V gene sequence: CDR1 KGHDR, CDR2 SFDVKD. The junction had 8 bases not matched to a gene; V was cut back by 4 bases and J by 5 bases.

The table lists this clone with a few counts. V and J are TRBV2 and TRBJ2-7; D tentatively reads TRBD1 or TRBD2 (5 bases each). The CDR3 covers 14 residues. CDR1 is SNHLY, CDR2 FYNNEI, per germline. V lost 0 bases and J 7 bases, leaving 13 bases between the germline ends. The CDR3 loop is CASSEALGVWEQYF. The CDR3 DNA follows: TGTGCCAGCAGTGAAGCGCTGGGGGTGTGGGAGCAGTACTTC.

The chain is built from TRBV18 and TRBJ2-4, with D hard to call. CDR1 and CDR2 (germline): KGHSH, LQKENI. The CDR3 extends over 14 amino acids. Trimming cost V 0 bases and J 8 bases, with 11 bases left between them. In nucleotides, the CDR3 is TGTGCCAGCTCACCACCGGCAGGATACGACATTCAGTACTTC. Translated, it gives CASSPPAGYDIQYF.

The chain has TRBV5-6 and TRBJ1-2; 10 positions match TRBD1. Germline V gene data show CDR1 as SGHDT and CDR2 as YYEEEE. The CDR3 is 14 residues long. The V gene end was trimmed by 4 bases and the J gene end by 2 bases; junction bases not matched to a gene: 2. The CDR3 bases are TGTGCCAGCAGCCGGGGACAGGGGAACTATGGCTACACCTTC. It encodes CASSRGQGNYGYTF.

This chain's CDR3 is CASSPGVENTGELFF. Here the CDR3 DNA reads TGTGCCAGCTCACCGGGGGTGGAGAACACCGGGGAGCTGTTTTTT. The chain recombines TRBV18 with TRBJ2-2; D may correspond to TRBD1 or TRBD2 (5 bases each). Germline CDR1 and CDR2: KGHSH and LQKENI. The CDR3 spans 15 residues. V lost 3 bases, J lost 1 base, and 9 bases lay in between.

This chain links TRBV5-1 with TRBJ1-1, with D unresolved. Trimming pared 3 bases from V and 4 bases from J, leaving 13 bases between. The CDR3 is 14 residues long. Per germline, CDR1 SGHRS and CDR2 YFSETQ. This CDR3 is CASSSSGRGTEAFF. For the CDR3, the DNA is TGCGCCAGCAGCTCCTCTGGGAGAGGCACTGAAGCTTTCTTT.

V and J are TRBV12-3 or TRBV12-4 and TRBJ2-2; D is uncertain. The ends were cut back, 1 base at V and 6 bases at J, with 6 bases in the middle. The length of the CDR3 is 13 residues. As DNA, the CDR3 is TGTGCCAGCAGTTTAGGGGGATCCGGGGAGCTGTTTTTT. Residues: CASSLGGSGELFF.

This chain connects TRBV19 to TRBJ1-3; D not resolved. The CDR3 extends over 15 amino acids. V was cut by 3 bases and J by 0 bases, with 9 bases left in between. The V gene's germline CDR1 is LNHDA and CDR2 SQIVND (reference sequence). CDR3 protein: CASSISALSGNTIYF. CDR3 bases: TGTGCCAGTAGTATTTCGGCCCTCTCTGGAAACACCATATATTTT.

This clone was recorded once. The chain couples TRBV5-1 to TRBJ2-7; possibly TRBD1 or TRBD2 for D (5 bases each). Germline CDR1 SGHRS, CDR2 YFSETQ. V lost 4 bases to trimming and J lost 4 bases, with 9 bases between them. The CDR3 has 12 residues. CDR3 in DNA: TGCGCCAGCAGCCGGGACGGTTACGAGCAGTACTTC. This encodes CASSRDGYEQYF.

The J gene is TRBJ2-7, the V gene TRBV12-3 or TRBV12-4; the match to TRBD2 covers 8 bases. There are 13 residues in the CDR3. Unmatched junction bases numbered 7, after V lost 5 bases and J lost 7 bases. The CDR3: CASSPGSGAEQYF. In DNA, the CDR3 is TGTGCCAGCAGTCCTGGTAGCGGGGCAGAGCAGTACTTC.

The chain employs TRBV24-1 and TRBJ2-7; possibly TRBD1 for D (6 bases). Germline V gene sequence: CDR1 KGHDR, CDR2 SFDVKD. This CDR3 has 17 amino acids. Trimming took 0 bases from V and 0 from J, leaving 14 bases between them. The CDR3 here is CATSDLAGAPSSYEQYF. CDR3 sequence (DNA): TGTGCCACCAGTGATTTGGCAGGGGCCCCGAGCTCCTACGAGCAGTACTTC.

This rearrangement joins TRBV7-3 to TRBJ1-6; D is unresolved. Trimming shortened V by 2 bases and J by 4 bases, and 6 bases separated the two germline ends. The CDR3 covers 14 residues. Germline V gene sequence: CDR1 SGHTA, CDR2 FQGTGA. CDR3 amino acids: CASSLGGYNSPLHF. CDR3 bases: TGTGCCAGCAGCTTAGGAGGGTATAATTCACCCCTCCACTTT.

The chain's CDR3 is CASSSQGARTEAFF. The CDR3 DNA sequence: TGCGCCAGCAGCTCACAGGGGGCAAGGACTGAAGCTTTCTTT. This chain joins TRBV5-1 and TRBJ1-1, with TRBD1 matching 9 bases. The junction had 5 bases not matched to a gene; V was cut back by 3 bases and J by 5 bases. The CDR3 consists of 14 residues. Germline CDR1 SGHRS, CDR2 YFSETQ.

V and J are TRBV4-3 and TRBJ1-1; D is possibly TRBD1 (6 bases). V lost 3 bases and J lost 1, with 12 bases in between. Germline CDR1 is LGHNA and CDR2 is YSLEER. This CDR3 comprises 15 residues. Here the CDR3 DNA reads TGCGCCAGCAGCCAGGTGGCGGGGGCGAACACTGAAGCTTTCTTT. Translated: CASSQVAGANTEAFF.

The rearrangement joins TRBV6-5 to TRBJ2-1; the match to TRBD2 covers 7 bases. Germline loops: CDR1 MNHEY, CDR2 SVGAGI. V lost 6 bases, J lost 3 bases, and 5 bases stayed unmatched. The CDR3 length is 14 residues. The CDR3 is CASRASGVYNEQFF. The CDR3 nucleotides are TGTGCCAGCAGGGCTAGCGGTGTCTACAATGAGCAGTTCTTC.

J is TRBJ1-6 and V is TRBV7-9; D gene unclear. The V gene lost 3 bases and the J gene lost 5 bases, with 8 bases spanning the gap. The CDR3 runs 14 residues. Germline V gene sequence: CDR1 SEHNR, CDR2 FQNEAQ (reference sequence). Written as DNA, the CDR3 is TGTGCCAGCAGCTTGACCCCTCATAATTCACCCCTCCACTTT. It encodes CASSLTPHNSPLHF. Based on the CDR3 plus reference TRBV7-9 and TRBJ1-6, the full variable domain is DTGVSQNPRHKITKRGQNVTFRCDPISEHNRLYWYRQTLGQGPEFLTYFQNEAQLEKSRLLSDRFSAERPKGSFSTLEIQRTEQGDSAMYLCASSLTPHNSPLHFGNGTRLTVT.

CDR3 sequence (DNA): TGTGCCAGTAGTATCGGGGCGACAGGGGGTCGGCCCCAGCATTTT. This codes for CASSIGATGGRPQHF. The V and J genes are TRBV19 and TRBJ1-5; 9 nucleotides agree with TRBD1. Germline-derived CDR1 and CDR2 are LNHDA and SQIVND (reference sequence). V dropped 3 bases and J dropped 9; count of bases not matched to a gene: 9. This CDR3 comprises 15 residues.

The J gene is TRBJ1-3, the V gene TRBV6-5, with 11 nucleotides matching TRBD1. V dropped 4 bases and J dropped 4; count of bases not matched to a gene: 3. Germline CDR1 and CDR2: MNHEY and SVGAGI. The CDR3 has 15 amino acids. The CDR3 sequence is CASSLDRGLGNTIYF. Written as DNA, the CDR3 is TGTGCCAGCAGTTTGGACAGGGGGCTAGGAAACACCATATATTTT.

This clone has a single count. The V and J genes are TRBV19 and TRBJ2-6; no definite D call. From germline, CDR1 is LNHDA and CDR2 SQIVND (reference sequence). Trimming took 2 bases from V and 1 from J, leaving 9 bases between them. This CDR3 is built from 16 residues. The CDR3 reads CASSIRWGSGANVLTF. CDR3 DNA: TGTGCCAGTAGTATAAGGTGGGGTTCTGGGGCCAACGTCCTGACTTTC.

The V gene is TRBV5-1, the J gene TRBJ2-7, with D possibly being TRBD1 (6 bases). Germline-derived CDR1 and CDR2 are SGHRS and YFSETQ. The CDR3 has 15 amino acids. V lost 0 bases and J 0 bases, leaving 10 bases between the germline ends. CDR3 residues: CASSLATGTSYEQYF. CDR3 DNA sequence: TGCGCCAGCAGCTTGGCGACAGGCACCTCCTACGAGCAGTACTTC.

The V and J genes are TRBV12-5 and TRBJ2-2; D remains ambiguous. Trimming took 6 bases from V and 4 from J, leaving 18 bases between them. This CDR3 spans 16 amino acids. Looked up from germline, CDR1 is LGHNT and CDR2 is FRNRAP. Written as DNA, the CDR3 is TGTGCTAGTGGCCTGCCTGGCACACGGGCCACCGGGGAGCTGTTTTTT. This codes for CASGLPGTRATGELFF.

This chain links TRBV11-2 with TRBJ1-1; no clear D gene. In germline, CDR1 is SGHAT, CDR2 FQNNGV. The CDR3 is made up of 13 amino acids. V gave up 2 bases and J gave up 6 bases, with 10 bases separating them. CDR3 in amino acids: CASSLRSQAEAFF. CDR3 DNA sequence: TGTGCCAGCAGCTTACGCAGTCAGGCTGAAGCTTTCTTT.

For the CDR3, the DNA is TGTGCCAGCAGAGGGACGGATGAGCAGTTCTTC. Its translation: CASRGTDEQFF. V usage is TRBV2 and J usage is TRBJ2-1; D could derive from TRBD1 or TRBD2 (5 bases each). This CDR3 spans 11 amino acids. Trimming removed 6 bases at V and 8 bases at J, with 8 bases between. From germline, CDR1 is SNHLY and CDR2 FYNNEI.